The 12 T cell receptor beta chains listed next were all sequenced from one sample in a study of blood T cell repertoires in COVID-19. Data came from immunoSEQ multiplex PCR; TCRdb stores just in-frame clones and leaves some out. The sample consists of 90,000 to 120,000 clones, approximately 88% of them appearing once. Sequencing was carried out using peripheral blood. The receptor set was obtained from a man aged 45-65 years with active or convalescent COVID-19.

The genes are TRBV15 and TRBJ2-5; 10 nucleotides match TRBD1. The V and J ends lost 3 bases and 4 bases, in that order; junction bases with no gene match: 5. Germline CDR1 is LNHNV and CDR2 is YYDKDF (reference sequence). CDR3 length: 15 amino acids. CDR3 sequence: CATSRGQGMGETQYF. The CDR3 DNA follows: TGTGCCACCAGCAGGGGACAGGGGATGGGAGAGACCCAGTACTTC.

The chain recombines TRBV7-9 with TRBJ2-1; 9 nucleotides agree with TRBD1. CDR1 and CDR2 from the germline V gene are SEHNR and FQNEAQ (reference sequence). With V trimmed by 3 bases and J by 7 bases, 4 bases remained unmatched. The length of the CDR3 is 14 residues. Written as DNA, the CDR3 is TGTGCCAGCAGCTTCCGGGACAGGGTAAATGAGCAGTTCTTC. It specifies CASSFRDRVNEQFF.

V and J are TRBV4-1 and TRBJ2-7; 8 positions match TRBD2. Germline values: CDR1 MGHRA, CDR2 YSYEKL. V shed 5 bases, J shed 0 bases, and the junction held 3 bases outside the gene matches. The CDR3 extends over 14 amino acids. The CDR3 sequence is CASSLAGSSYEQYF. As DNA, the CDR3 is TGCGCCAGCAGCTTAGCGGGGAGCTCCTACGAGCAGTACTTC.

The rearrangement uses TRBV7-9 and TRBJ1-2, with D maybe TRBD1 (5 bases). Germline CDR1 and CDR2: SEHNR and FQNEAQ (reference sequence). Trimming stripped 1 base from V and 11 bases from J, with 11 bases between. The CDR3 totals 12 residues. This chain's CDR3 is CASSLGQGPYTF. CDR3 nucleotide sequence: TGTGCCAGCAGCTTAGGGCAGGGCCCATACACCTTC.

This sequence joins TRBV4-2 and TRBJ1-4, with D perhaps TRBD1 (5 bases). In germline, CDR1 is LGHNA, CDR2 YNFKEQ. V lost 0 bases and J 7 bases, leaving 12 bases between the germline ends. This CDR3 contains 15 residues. CDR3 coding DNA: TGTGCCAGCAGCCAAGACGCTGGGACTGGTGAAAAACTGTTTTTT. This sequence encodes CASSQDAGTGEKLFF.

This clone appeared once. V usage is TRBV19 and J usage is TRBJ1-5; D is unclear. Germline V gives CDR1 LNHDA, CDR2 SQIVND (reference sequence). Trimming shortened V by 0 bases and J by 0 bases, and 9 bases separated the two germline ends. CDR3 size: 16 residues. This chain's CDR3 is CASSIEGPYSNQPQHF. The CDR3 region has the DNA TGTGCCAGTAGTATAGAGGGCCCTTATAGCAATCAGCCCCAGCATTTT.

The V gene is TRBV7-6, the J gene TRBJ2-5; tentatively, D is TRBD2 (6 bases). Germline CDR1 is SGHVS and CDR2 is FNYEAQ. The CDR3 length is 15 residues. V lost 1 base, J lost 3 bases, and 12 bases lay in between. Here the CDR3 reads CASSLVVGGKETQYF. CDR3 DNA: TGTGCCAGCAGCTTAGTTGTGGGCGGGAAAGAGACCCAGTACTTC.

This chain uses TRBV5-1 with TRBJ2-1; tentative D call: TRBD2 (6 bases). Germline V gives CDR1 SGHRS, CDR2 YFSETQ. The length of the CDR3 is 15 residues. Trimming cost V 4 bases and J 4 bases, with 15 bases left between them. The chain's CDR3 is CASSPQGGAYNEQFF. CDR3 bases: TGCGCCAGCAGCCCTCAAGGCGGGGCGTACAATGAGCAGTTCTTC.

The chain couples TRBV19 to TRBJ2-1; 11 nucleotides line up with TRBD2. V lost 8 bases to trimming and J lost 7 bases; unmatched junction nucleotides: 10. Germline-derived CDR1 and CDR2 are LNHDA and SQIVND (reference sequence). The CDR3 totals 15 residues. This chain's CDR3 is CASSLAGGPANEQFF. The CDR3 DNA is TGTGCCAGTTCTTTAGCGGGAGGGCCAGCAAATGAGCAGTTCTTC.

The chain carries TRBV20-1 and TRBJ2-7; TRBD2 matches 12 bases. The trim removed 4 bases at V and 0 bases at J, leaving 7 bases unmatched. This CDR3 has 16 residues. Germline CDR1 reads DFQATT; CDR2 reads SNEGSKA (reference sequence). The CDR3 DNA is TGCAGTGCTAATGATGGACTAGCGGGGAACTCCTACGAGCAGTACTTC. Its translation: CSANDGLAGNSYEQYF.

This rearrangement joins TRBV5-4 to TRBJ2-1; the D gene is possibly TRBD2 (6 bases). The germline gives CDR1 SGHNT, CDR2 YYREEE (reference sequence). The CDR3 covers 16 residues. Trimming cost V 4 bases and J 0 bases, with 14 bases left between them. The CDR3 region is CASSPPGSYSYNEQFF. CDR3 in DNA: TGTGCCAGCAGCCCCCCCGGGAGCTACTCCTACAATGAGCAGTTCTTC. Based on the CDR3 plus reference TRBV5-4 and TRBJ2-1, the full variable domain is ETGVTQSPTHLIKTRGQQVTLRCSSQSGHNTVSWYQQALGQGPQFIFQYYREEENGRGNFPPRFSGLQFPNYSSELNVNALELDDSALYLCASSPPGSYSYNEQFFGPGTRLTVL.

The chain combines TRBV28 with TRBJ1-3; 11 bases map to TRBD1. Germline V gives CDR1 MDHEN, CDR2 SYDVKM. This CDR3 region has 15 residues. V gave up 4 bases and J gave up 6 bases; unmatched junction bases: 5. The CDR3 sequence: CASSSPGQGVNTIYF. The CDR3 nucleotides are TGTGCCAGCAGTTCTCCGGGACAGGGGGTAAACACCATATATTTT.